These 20 T cell receptor beta chains were sequenced from one sample in a study of blood T cell repertoires in COVID-19. TCRdb's table, derived via immunoSEQ multiplex PCR, lists solely in-frame clones and lacks some. Altogether fewer than 250,000 clones are present, around 80% being singletons, with the ten largest covering under 2%. The sequenced sample was PBMCs or T cells enriched from blood (not recorded which). The receptors shown here come from a man in his 60s who had recovered from COVID-19.

The V gene is TRBV5-6, the J gene TRBJ1-3; 8 bases line up with TRBD1. Losses at the gene ends were 4 bases for V and 5 bases for J; bases not matched to a gene: 5. Germline V gives CDR1 SGHDT, CDR2 YYEEEE. This CDR3 spans 14 amino acids. The chain's CDR3 is CASSRWTGRNTIYF. In DNA, the CDR3 is TGTGCCAGCAGCAGATGGACAGGGCGAAACACCATATATTTT. Full variable domain (remainder filled in from reference TRBV5-6 and TRBJ1-3): DAGVTQSPTHLIKTRGQQVTLRCSPKSGHDTVSWYQQALGQGPQFIFQYYEEEERQRGNFPDRFSGHQFPNYSSELNVNALLLGDSALYLCASSRWTGRNTIYFGEGSWLTVV.

This clone has a count of ten or more. V and J are TRBV11-3 and TRBJ2-7, with 7 bases fitting TRBD1. Per the germline V gene, CDR1 is SGHNT and CDR2 is YENEEA. This CDR3 is 16 amino acids long. V trimming: 5 bases; J trimming: 3 bases; junction bases outside the gene matches: 13. CDR3 residues: CASSMGTAPALYEQYF. For the CDR3, the DNA is TGTGCCAGCAGCATGGGGACAGCCCCTGCTCTCTACGAGCAGTACTTC.

The chain combines TRBV18 with TRBJ2-1; D unclear. The CDR3 sequence is 13 residues long. The ends were cut back, 2 bases at V and 8 bases at J, with 10 bases in the middle. Germline lookup yields CDR1 KGHSH and CDR2 LQKENI. CDR3 in amino acids: CASSPTSDHEQFF. In DNA form, the CDR3 reads TGTGCCAGCTCACCAACAAGCGACCATGAGCAGTTCTTC.

The J gene is TRBJ2-2, the V gene TRBV24-1, with D possibly TRBD1 on 6 matching bases. CDR1 is KGHDR and CDR2 is SFDVKD in the germline V gene. Trimming left V 0 bases short and J 9 bases short, with 16 bases between. This CDR3 is 16 amino acids long. CDR3 DNA sequence: TGTGCCACCAGTGATTTGAGGCCGTCAGGGGACCGGGAGCTGTTTTTT. Protein product: CATSDLRPSGDRELFF.

The chain couples TRBV19 to TRBJ1-2; D not certain. The CDR3 consists of 13 residues. CDR1 and CDR2 (germline): LNHDA, SQIVND (reference sequence). The V gene lost 4 bases and the J gene lost 2 bases, with 8 bases spanning the gap. CDR3 residues: CASSSERNYGYTF. DNA for the CDR3: TGTGCCAGTAGTAGCGAGAGGAACTATGGCTACACCTTC.

About this clone itself: The junction departs from germline at one end; a sequencing error may be responsible. This chain connects TRBV7-7 to TRBJ2-2; possibly TRBD2 for D (5 bases). The germline V gene has CDR1 SSHAT and CDR2 FNYEAQ (reference sequence). The CDR3 covers 14 residues. CDR3 region: CASSSLANTGELFF. The DNA of the CDR3 is TGTGCTAGCAGCTCGCTAGCAAACACCGGGGAGCTGTTTTTT.

This clone was seen only a few times. Other DNA sequences within the sample encode an identical CDR3. This chain connects TRBV7-9 to TRBJ1-2, with 7 bases identical to TRBD1. With 5 bases clipped from V and 2 bases from J, the junction kept 5 bases outside the gene matches. Per germline, CDR1 SEHNR and CDR2 FQNEAQ (reference sequence). This CDR3 contains 14 residues. The chain's CDR3 is CASSPSGGNYGYTF. The CDR3, as DNA: TGTGCCAGCAGCCCGTCAGGGGGAAACTATGGCTACACCTTC.

The rearrangement links TRBV7-2 to TRBJ1-4, with TRBD1 identical over 8 bases. This CDR3 is 15 amino acids long. The V gene end was trimmed by 4 bases and the J gene end by 0 bases; junction bases not matched to a gene: 1. CDR1 SGHTA and CDR2 FQGNSA come from the germline V gene. The CDR3 reads CASSSQGATNEKLFF. As DNA, the CDR3 is TGTGCCAGCAGCTCACAGGGGGCAACTAATGAAAAACTGTTTTTT.

This clone has just one count. The chain employs TRBV4-2 and TRBJ1-2, with 7 nucleotides matching TRBD1. Unmatched junction bases numbered 8, after V lost 4 bases and J lost 3 bases. The CDR3 has 15 amino acids. From germline, CDR1 is LGHNA and CDR2 YNFKEQ. The CDR3, as DNA: TGTGCCAGCAGCCGATCACAGGGGTCGGACTATGGCTACACCTTC. Protein product: CASSRSQGSDYGYTF.

The chain joins TRBV18 to TRBJ2-7; 8 bases fit TRBD1. The germline V gene encodes CDR1 KGHSH and CDR2 LQKENI. With 2 bases clipped from V and 0 bases from J, the junction kept 3 bases outside the gene matches. This CDR3 is 15 amino acids long. CDR3 protein: CASSPRQGSSYEQYF. The CDR3 nucleotides are TGTGCCAGCTCACCAAGACAGGGGTCCTCCTACGAGCAGTACTTC.

Turning to this clone: Other DNA sequences in this sample translate to the same CDR3. The V gene is TRBV5-4, the J gene TRBJ2-3; 7 bases match TRBD2. This CDR3 region has 15 residues. V gave up 0 bases and J gave up 2 bases; unmatched junction bases: 3. Germline CDR1 SGHNT, CDR2 YYREEE (reference sequence). This CDR3 is CASSLGGGDTDTQYF. The CDR3 DNA sequence: TGTGCCAGCAGCTTGGGTGGGGGGGACACAGATACGCAGTATTTT.

V gene TRBV2 combines with J gene TRBJ1-4; D may be TRBD1 (5 bases). Germline CDR1 and CDR2: SNHLY and FYNNEI. V was trimmed by 6 bases and J by 4 bases, leaving 12 bases between them. CDR3 length: 14 amino acids. The CDR3 nucleotides read TGTGCCAGCAGAGTACAGGAGATTAATGAAAAACTGTTTTTT. Protein: CASRVQEINEKLFF.

The chain recombines TRBV19 with TRBJ1-2; maybe TRBD1 (5 bases). Trimming took 6 bases from V and 3 from J, leaving 17 bases between them. Germline V gene data show CDR1 as LNHDA and CDR2 as SQIVND (reference sequence). CDR3 length: 15 amino acids. CDR3 in DNA: TGTGCCAGTAGCCGATTCTCTGGAGGGGACTATGGCTACACCTTC. Translated, it gives CASSRFSGGDYGYTF.

The CDR3 DNA follows: TGTGCCAGCACCCAAAAGGGGGCCTATAATTCACCCCTCCACTTT. This translates into CASTQKGAYNSPLHF. The J gene is TRBJ1-6, the V gene TRBV6-5, with D tentatively TRBD1 (6 bases). V lost 7 bases and J 2 bases, leaving 12 bases between the germline ends. The CDR3 has 15 residues. CDR1 and CDR2 from the germline V gene are MNHEY and SVGAGI.

This clone was observed a few times. The rearrangement joins TRBV18 to TRBJ1-6; D not resolved. Germline-derived CDR1 and CDR2 are KGHSH and LQKENI. The CDR3 has 15 residues. V was trimmed by 6 bases and J by 0 bases, leaving 9 bases between them. CDR3 loop: CASSEVYSYNSPLHF. The CDR3 nucleotides read TGTGCCAGCTCTGAGGTATACTCCTATAATTCACCCCTCCACTTT.

This chain joins TRBV2 and TRBJ2-3; a possible D gene is TRBD2 (7 bases). Trimming cost V 4 bases and J 4 bases, with 15 bases left between them. The CDR3 has 15 residues. The V gene's germline CDR1 is SNHLY and CDR2 FYNNEI. This chain's CDR3 is CASSGRGGGADTQYF. The CDR3 DNA follows: TGTGCCAGCAGTGGTCGCGGGGGCGGGGCAGATACGCAGTATTTT.

This clone was seen a single time. This sequence joins TRBV3-1 (or the pseudogene TRBV3-2) and TRBJ1-2, with unresolved D. The ends were cut back, 3 bases at V and 8 bases at J, with 13 bases in the middle. The CDR3 has 13 residues. The germline CDR1 and CDR2 sequences are LGHDT and YNNKEL (reference sequence). The CDR3 region has the DNA TGTGCCAGCAGCCACTCCCCCGAGGGAGGCTACACCTTC. It encodes CASSHSPEGGYTF.

V and J are TRBV19 and TRBJ1-2; D may be TRBD1 (6 bases). This CDR3 contains 13 residues. The V end lost 7 bases, the J end lost 8 bases, and 17 bases lay between the germline ends. Per germline, CDR1 LNHDA and CDR2 SQIVND (reference sequence). The CDR3 DNA reads TGTGCCAGTACCGATCGACAGGAAACAGGCTACACCTTC. It is translated as CASTDRQETGYTF.

The CDR3 nucleotides read TGTGCCAGCAGCCCACTGCGGGACGGCTATGGCTACACCTTC. Residues: CASSPLRDGYGYTF. The chain is built from TRBV7-9 and TRBJ1-2, with D possibly matching TRBD1 (5 bases). Germline lookup yields CDR1 SEHNR and CDR2 FQNEAQ (reference sequence). The CDR3 loop spans 14 amino acids. Trimming took off 5 bases at V and 4 bases at J, with 14 bases between the two ends. Full variable domain (rest looked up from reference TRBV7-9 and TRBJ1-2): DTGVSQNPRHKITKRGQNVTFRCDPISEHNRLYWYRQTLGQGPEFLTYFQNEAQLEKSRLLSDRFSAERPKGSFSTLEIQRTEQGDSAMYLCASSPLRDGYGYTFGSGTRLTVV.

V usage is TRBV5-1 and J usage is TRBJ2-1; 8 positions match TRBD2. Germline V lookup: CDR1 SGHRS, CDR2 YFSETQ. The CDR3 totals 16 residues. V shed 0 bases, J shed 4 bases, and the junction held 6 bases outside the gene matches. The CDR3, as DNA: TGCGCCAGCAGCTTGGAGACGGCGGGGGGTTACAATGAGCAGTTCTTC. Protein product: CASSLETAGGYNEQFF.